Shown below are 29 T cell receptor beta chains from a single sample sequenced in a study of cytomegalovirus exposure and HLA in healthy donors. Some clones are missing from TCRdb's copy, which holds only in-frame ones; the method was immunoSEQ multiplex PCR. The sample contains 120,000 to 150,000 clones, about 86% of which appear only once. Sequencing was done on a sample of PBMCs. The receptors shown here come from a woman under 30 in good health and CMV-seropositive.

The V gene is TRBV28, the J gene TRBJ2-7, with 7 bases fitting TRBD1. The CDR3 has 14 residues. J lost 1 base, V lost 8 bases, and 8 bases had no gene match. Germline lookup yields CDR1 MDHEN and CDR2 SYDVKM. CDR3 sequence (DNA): TGTGCCAGCCGTACAGGGGTAGGGTCCTACGAGCAGTACTTC. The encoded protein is CASRTGVGSYEQYF.

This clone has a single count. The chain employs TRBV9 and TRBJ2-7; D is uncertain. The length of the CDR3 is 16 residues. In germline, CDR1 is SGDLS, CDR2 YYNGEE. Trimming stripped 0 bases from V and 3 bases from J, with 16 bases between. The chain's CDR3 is CASSVAREAGGYEQYF. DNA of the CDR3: TGTGCCAGCAGCGTAGCGCGTGAGGCTGGCGGCTACGAGCAGTACTTC.

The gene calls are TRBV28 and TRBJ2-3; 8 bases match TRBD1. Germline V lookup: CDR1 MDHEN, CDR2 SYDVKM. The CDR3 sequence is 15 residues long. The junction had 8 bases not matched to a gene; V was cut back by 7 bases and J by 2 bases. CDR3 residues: CASTDRAFYTDTQYF. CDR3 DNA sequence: TGTGCCAGCACGGACAGGGCCTTTTACACAGATACGCAGTATTTT.

The CDR3 bases are TGTGCCAGCAGCTTAGGACTATGGTACGAGCAGTACTTC. This encodes CASSLGLWYEQYF. V and J are TRBV28 and TRBJ2-7; D may be TRBD2 (6 bases). V was cut by 6 bases and J by 4 bases, with 13 bases left in between. The CDR3 extends over 13 amino acids. Per germline, CDR1 MDHEN and CDR2 SYDVKM.

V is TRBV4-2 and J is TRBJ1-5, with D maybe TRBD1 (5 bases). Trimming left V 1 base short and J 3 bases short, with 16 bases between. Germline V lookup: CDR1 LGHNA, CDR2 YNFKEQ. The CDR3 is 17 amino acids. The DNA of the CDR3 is TGTGCCAGCAGCCAAGTGGGTGACAGAGAATTCAATCAGCCCCAGCATTTT. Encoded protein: CASSQVGDREFNQPQHF.

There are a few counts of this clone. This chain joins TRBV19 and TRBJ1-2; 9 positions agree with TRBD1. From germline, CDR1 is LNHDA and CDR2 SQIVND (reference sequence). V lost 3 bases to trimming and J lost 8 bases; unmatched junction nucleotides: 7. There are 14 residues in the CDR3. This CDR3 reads CASSILGQGGGYTF. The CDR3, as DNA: TGTGCCAGTAGTATTTTGGGACAGGGAGGCGGCTACACCTTC.

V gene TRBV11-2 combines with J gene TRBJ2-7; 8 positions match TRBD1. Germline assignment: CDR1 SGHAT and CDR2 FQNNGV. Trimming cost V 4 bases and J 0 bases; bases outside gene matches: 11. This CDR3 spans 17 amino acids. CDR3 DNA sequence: TGTGCCAGCAGCTCTCTCCGGACAGGGCCCAACTCCTACGAGCAGTACTTC. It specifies CASSSLRTGPNSYEQYF.

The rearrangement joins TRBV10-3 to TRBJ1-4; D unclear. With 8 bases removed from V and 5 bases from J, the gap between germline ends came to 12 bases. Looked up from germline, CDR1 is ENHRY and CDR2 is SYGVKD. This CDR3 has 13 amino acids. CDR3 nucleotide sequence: TGTGCCATCGCCCAGAAAACAAATGAAAAACTGTTTTTT. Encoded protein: CAIAQKTNEKLFF.

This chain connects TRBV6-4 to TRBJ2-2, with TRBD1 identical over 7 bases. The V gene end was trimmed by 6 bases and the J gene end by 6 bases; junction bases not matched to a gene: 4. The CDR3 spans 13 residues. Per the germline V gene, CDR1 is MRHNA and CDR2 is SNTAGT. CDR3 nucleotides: TGTGCCAGCAGCCCCGACAGGGCCGGGGAGCTGTTTTTT. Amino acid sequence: CASSPDRAGELFF.

CDR3 region: CASSRTSGTSDTQYF. In DNA form, the CDR3 reads TGTGCCAGCAGTAGGACTAGCGGGACATCAGATACGCAGTATTTT. The V call is TRBV27, the J call TRBJ2-3, with 12 bases matching TRBD2. The germline CDR1 and CDR2 sequences are MNHEY and SMNVEV (reference sequence). The CDR3 loop spans 15 amino acids. After removal of 5 bases from V and 4 bases from J, the junction contained 4 bases not matched to a gene.

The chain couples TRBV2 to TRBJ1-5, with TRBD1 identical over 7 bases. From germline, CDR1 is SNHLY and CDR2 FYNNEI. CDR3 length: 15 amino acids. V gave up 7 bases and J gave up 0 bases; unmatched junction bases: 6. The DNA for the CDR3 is TGTGCCAGCAAGGGGGCACCAAATAGCAATCAGCCCCAGCATTTT. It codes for CASKGAPNSNQPQHF.

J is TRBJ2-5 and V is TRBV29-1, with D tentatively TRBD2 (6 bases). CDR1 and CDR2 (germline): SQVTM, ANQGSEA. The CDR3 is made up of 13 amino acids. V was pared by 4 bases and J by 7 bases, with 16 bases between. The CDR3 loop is CSVVTGGPVTQYF. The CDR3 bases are TGCAGCGTTGTGACCGGAGGGCCTGTGACCCAGTACTTC.

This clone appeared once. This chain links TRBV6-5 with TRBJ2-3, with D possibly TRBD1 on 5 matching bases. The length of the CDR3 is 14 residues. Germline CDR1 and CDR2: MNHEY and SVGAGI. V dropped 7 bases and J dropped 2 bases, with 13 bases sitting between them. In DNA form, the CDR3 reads TGTGCCAGCACCCAACCAGGGATCACAGATACGCAGTATTTT. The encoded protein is CASTQPGITDTQYF.

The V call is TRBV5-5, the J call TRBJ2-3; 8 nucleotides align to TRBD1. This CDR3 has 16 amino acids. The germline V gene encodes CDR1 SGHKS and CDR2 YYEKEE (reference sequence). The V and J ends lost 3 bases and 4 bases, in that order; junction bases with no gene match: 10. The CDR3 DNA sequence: TGTGCCAGCAGCTGGCCGGACAGGGTGTCAGCAGATACGCAGTATTTT. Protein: CASSWPDRVSADTQYF.

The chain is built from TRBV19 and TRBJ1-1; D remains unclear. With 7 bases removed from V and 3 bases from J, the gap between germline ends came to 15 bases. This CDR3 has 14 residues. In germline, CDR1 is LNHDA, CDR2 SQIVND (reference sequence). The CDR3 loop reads CASIEGGWDTEAFF. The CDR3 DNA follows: TGTGCCAGTATTGAGGGTGGCTGGGACACTGAAGCTTTCTTT.

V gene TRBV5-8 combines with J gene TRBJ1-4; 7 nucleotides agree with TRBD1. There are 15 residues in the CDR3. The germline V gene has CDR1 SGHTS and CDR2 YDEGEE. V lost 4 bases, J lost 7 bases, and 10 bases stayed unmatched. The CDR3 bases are TGTGCCAGCAGCCCGGGGACAGTAGCGAGTGAAAAACTGTTTTTT. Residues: CASSPGTVASEKLFF.

As DNA, the CDR3 is TGTGCCAGCAGTCCCGGGAGCGAAGCTTTCTTT. It specifies CASSPGSEAFF. The gene calls are TRBV11-2 and TRBJ1-1; no clear D gene. Looked up from germline, CDR1 is SGHAT and CDR2 is FQNNGV. The germline V and J ends were trimmed by 6 bases and 8 bases, with 10 bases remaining between them. The CDR3 extends over 11 amino acids.

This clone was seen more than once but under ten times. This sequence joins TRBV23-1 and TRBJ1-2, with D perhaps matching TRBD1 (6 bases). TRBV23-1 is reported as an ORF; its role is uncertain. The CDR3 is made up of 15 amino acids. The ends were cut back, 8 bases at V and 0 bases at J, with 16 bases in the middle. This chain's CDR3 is CASGTKDRANYGYTF. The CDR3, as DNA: TGCGCCAGCGGGACTAAGGACAGAGCTAACTATGGCTACACCTTC.

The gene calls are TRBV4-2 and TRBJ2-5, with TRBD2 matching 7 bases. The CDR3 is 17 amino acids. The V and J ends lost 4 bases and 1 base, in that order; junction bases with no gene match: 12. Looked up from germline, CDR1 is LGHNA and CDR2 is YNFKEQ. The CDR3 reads CASSLTSLSGAQETQYF. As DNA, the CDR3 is TGTGCCAGCAGCCTCACAAGCTTAAGCGGGGCCCAAGAGACCCAGTACTTC.

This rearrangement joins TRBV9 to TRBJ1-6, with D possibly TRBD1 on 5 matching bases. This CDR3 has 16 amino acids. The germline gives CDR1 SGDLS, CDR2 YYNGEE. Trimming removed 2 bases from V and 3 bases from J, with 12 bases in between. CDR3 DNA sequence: TGTGCCAGCAGCGTGGGGCTTGCCCACTATAATTCACCCCTCCACTTT. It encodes CASSVGLAHYNSPLHF.

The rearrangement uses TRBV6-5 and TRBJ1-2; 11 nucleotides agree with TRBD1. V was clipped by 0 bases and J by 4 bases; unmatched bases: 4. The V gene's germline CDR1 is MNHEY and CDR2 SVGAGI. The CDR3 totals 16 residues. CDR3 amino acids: CASSYSRTGGSYGYTF. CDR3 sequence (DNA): TGTGCCAGCAGTTACTCCCGGACAGGGGGCAGCTATGGCTACACCTTC.

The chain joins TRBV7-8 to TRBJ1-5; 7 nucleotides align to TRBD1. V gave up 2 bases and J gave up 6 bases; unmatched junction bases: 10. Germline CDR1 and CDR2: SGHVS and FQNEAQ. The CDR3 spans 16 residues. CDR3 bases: TGTGCCAGCAGCTTAACAGGGGTAGCTCCAAGTCAGCCCCAGCATTTT. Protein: CASSLTGVAPSQPQHF.

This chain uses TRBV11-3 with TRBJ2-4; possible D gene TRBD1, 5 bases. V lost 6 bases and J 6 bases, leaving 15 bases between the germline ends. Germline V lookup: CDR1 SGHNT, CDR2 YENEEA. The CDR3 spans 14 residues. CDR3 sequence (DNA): TGTGCCAGCAGTTCCCGACAGACTGGAAACATTCAGTACTTC. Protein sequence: CASSSRQTGNIQYF.

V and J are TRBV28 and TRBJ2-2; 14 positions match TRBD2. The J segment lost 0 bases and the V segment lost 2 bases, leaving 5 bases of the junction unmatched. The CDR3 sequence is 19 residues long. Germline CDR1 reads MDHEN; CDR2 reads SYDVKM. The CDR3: CASSLRTSGGYANTGELFF. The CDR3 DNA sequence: TGTGCCAGCAGTTTAAGGACTAGCGGGGGGTACGCGAACACCGGGGAGCTGTTTTTT. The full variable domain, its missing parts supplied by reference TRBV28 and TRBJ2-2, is DVKVTQSSRYLVKRTGEKVFLECVQDMDHENMFWYRQDPGLGLRLIYFSYDVKMKEKGDIPEGYSVSREKKERFSLILESASTNQTSMYLCASSLRTSGGYANTGELFFGEGSRLTVL.

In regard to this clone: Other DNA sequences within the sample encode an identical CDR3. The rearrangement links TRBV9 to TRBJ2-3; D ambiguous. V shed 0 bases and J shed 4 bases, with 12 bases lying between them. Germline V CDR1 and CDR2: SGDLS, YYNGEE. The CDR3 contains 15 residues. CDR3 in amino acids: CASSVGVAGSDTQYF. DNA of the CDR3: TGTGCCAGCAGCGTAGGGGTCGCAGGTTCAGATACGCAGTATTTT.

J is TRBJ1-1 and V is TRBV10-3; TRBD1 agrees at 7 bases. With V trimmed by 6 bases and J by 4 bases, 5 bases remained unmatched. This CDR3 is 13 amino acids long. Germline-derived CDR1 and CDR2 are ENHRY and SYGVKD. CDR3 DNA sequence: TGTGCCATCAGCTCACAGGGGCCCACTGAAGCTTTCTTT. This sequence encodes CAISSQGPTEAFF.

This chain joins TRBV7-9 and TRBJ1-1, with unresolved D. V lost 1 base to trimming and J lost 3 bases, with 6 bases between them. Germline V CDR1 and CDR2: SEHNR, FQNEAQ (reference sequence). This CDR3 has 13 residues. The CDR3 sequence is CASSLDPYTEAFF. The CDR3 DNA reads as TGTGCCAGCAGCTTAGATCCGTACACTGAAGCTTTCTTT.

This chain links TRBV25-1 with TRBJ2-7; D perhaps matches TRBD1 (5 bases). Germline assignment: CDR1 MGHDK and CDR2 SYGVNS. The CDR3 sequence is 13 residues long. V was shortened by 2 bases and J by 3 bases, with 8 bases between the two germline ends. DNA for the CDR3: TGTGCCAGCAGTGAACAGGGAATCTACGAGCAGTACTTC. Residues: CASSEQGIYEQYF.

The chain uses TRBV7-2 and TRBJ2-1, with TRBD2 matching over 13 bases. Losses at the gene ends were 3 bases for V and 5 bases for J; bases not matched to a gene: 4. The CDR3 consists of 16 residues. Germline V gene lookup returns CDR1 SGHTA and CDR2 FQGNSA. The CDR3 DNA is TGTGCCAGCAGCTTTCAGGGGACTAGCGGGGACAATGAGCAGTTCTTC. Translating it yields CASSFQGTSGDNEQFF.